This paragraph reports one T cell receptor (beta chain). What it binds is not known. This record comes from a study of CD8 T cells in Susac syndrome. RNA, at about 0.45 to 1 ug, was reverse transcribed with random hexamers. Amplification of TCR beta CDR3 by immunoSEQ multiplex PCR spanned 54 Vbeta and 13 Jbeta. TCRdb reprocessed the immunoSEQ multiplex PCR reads via MiXCR and lists one record per CDR3 protein. The sample carries about 150,000 distinct CDR3 sequences, just under 95% recorded once. General study findings and limits: The relatively small number of individuals in the TCR sequencing and HLA analysis was acknowledged by the study.

The CDR3 length is 12 residues. The V end lost 4 bases, the J end lost 7 bases, and 12 bases lay between the germline ends. Germline V gene sequence: CDR1 SGHDT, CDR2 YYEEEE. In blood CD8+ and CD4+ T cells, TCR beta underwent sequencing. This clonotype originated in a human donor with multiple sclerosis. The V gene is TRBV5-6, the J gene TRBJ2-7; D might be TRBD2 (7 bases). Specimen: CD8+ T cells from PBMCs. The CDR3 loop is CASSGGAGEQYF. The CDR3 DNA follows: TGTGCCAGCAGCGGGGGGGCGGGGGAGCAGTACTTC.